These 12 T cell receptor beta chains were all obtained from the same sample, sequenced in a study of T-cell memory formation after mild COVID-19. TCRdb reanalysed the 5' RACE reads using MiXCR and keeps one entry per CDR3 protein. The sample has some 300,000 distinct CDR3 sequences, 20% to 25% seen once. Sequencing was carried out using PBMCs or a T cell subset sorted from them (not recorded which). These receptors all come from a young man who had mild COVID-19 (a few samples of this study predate the infection). Cell type and time point are not known.

This clonotype was seen a few times. The V gene is TRBV15, the J gene TRBJ2-7; TRBD2 is a possible D gene (6 bases). Germline loops: CDR1 LNHNV, CDR2 YYDKDF (reference sequence). CDR3 length equals 15 residues. V shed 5 bases and J shed 0 bases, with 14 bases lying between them. The CDR3 sequence is CATSGGTLSSYEQYF. DNA of the CDR3: TGTGCCACCAGCGGCGGGACTCTAAGCTCCTACGAGCAGTACTTC. Supplemented by reference TRBV15 and TRBJ2-7, the full variable domain reads DAMVIQNPRYQVTQFGKPVTLSCSQTLNHNVMYWYQQKSSQAPKLLFHYYDKDFNNEADTPDNFQSRRPNTSFCFLDIRSPGLGDTAMYLCATSGGTLSSYEQYFGPGTRLTVT.

This clonotype showed up just a few times. The chain combines TRBV5-1 with TRBJ2-1, with 11 bases matching TRBD2. Germline V CDR1 and CDR2: SGHRS, YFSETQ. The CDR3 runs 16 residues. Trimming cost V 5 bases and J 3 bases; bases outside gene matches: 7. For the CDR3, the DNA is TGCGCCAGCAGGGTCCCCGGGACTAGCGGCTACAATGAGCAGTTCTTC. This codes for CASRVPGTSGYNEQFF.

This clonotype has just a few counts. This chain links TRBV5-1 with TRBJ1-6; D might be TRBD1 (6 bases). The CDR3 runs 15 residues. Trimming took off 0 bases at V and 8 bases at J, with 12 bases between the two ends. Germline V gene lookup returns CDR1 SGHRS and CDR2 YFSETQ. The CDR3 nucleotides are TGCGCCAGCAGCTTGGTTACCAGGGGAGATTCACCCCTCCACTTT. This encodes CASSLVTRGDSPLHF.

This sequence joins TRBV7-2 and TRBJ2-3, with D perhaps TRBD2 (5 bases). The germline V gene encodes CDR1 SGHTA and CDR2 FQGNSA. V lost 6 bases and J lost 0, with 10 bases in between. The CDR3 loop spans 14 amino acids. The CDR3 here is CASREAGSTDTQYF. CDR3 nucleotide sequence: TGTGCCAGCAGGGAGGCAGGAAGCACAGATACGCAGTATTTT.

Turning to this clonotype: One end of the junction varies from germline; a read error may be responsible. This chain uses TRBV7-2 with TRBJ2-2, with D perhaps TRBD1 (7 bases). Germline-derived CDR1 and CDR2 are SGHTA and FQGNSA. The CDR3 contains 15 residues. The CDR3 here is CASSLQGGTTGELIF. The CDR3 coding sequence is TGTGCCAGCAGCCTGCAGGGGGGAACTACCGGGGAGCTGATTTTT. Full variable domain (outside the CDR3, taken from reference TRBV7-2 and TRBJ2-2): GAGVSQSPSNKVTEKGKDVELRCDPISGHTALYWYRQSLGQGLEFLIYFQGNSAPDKSGLPSDRFSAERTGGSVSTLTIQRTQQEDSAVYLCASSLQGGTTGELIFGEGSRLTVL.

This clonotype was found a few times. V usage is TRBV6-2 or TRBV6-3 and J usage is TRBJ2-3, with D perhaps given as TRBD1 or TRBD2 (5 bases each). Per the germline V gene, CDR1 is MNHEY and CDR2 is SVGEGT. The CDR3 totals 13 residues. The V end was cut by 4 bases, the J end by 4 bases, with 9 bases between. In nucleotides, the CDR3 is TGTGCCAGCAGTTTCGGGGCCCCAGATACGCAGTATTTT. It specifies CASSFGAPDTQYF.

The chain is built from TRBV12-3 or TRBV12-4 and TRBJ2-1, with D possibly TRBD1 on 6 matching bases. The ends were cut back, 3 bases at V and 3 bases at J, with 12 bases in the middle. CDR3 length: 15 amino acids. CDR3 DNA: TGTGCCAGCAGTTTCCGCCAGGGGAGCTACAATGAGCAGTTCTTC. Translating it yields CASSFRQGSYNEQFF.

V and J are TRBV20-1 and TRBJ1-2, with D uncertain. This CDR3 has 12 residues. Germline CDR1 and CDR2: DFQATT and SNEGSKA (reference sequence). Trimming took off 1 base at V and 6 bases at J, with 9 bases between the two ends. DNA for the CDR3: TGCAGTGCTAGAGGTCGAGGAAATGGCTACACCTTC. This codes for CSARGRGNGYTF.

This clonotype was observed at least ten times. The genes are TRBV7-9 and TRBJ1-5; a possible D gene is TRBD1 (5 bases). With 5 bases removed from V and 2 bases from J, the gap between germline ends came to 10 bases. Germline CDR1 and CDR2: SEHNR and FQNEAQ (reference sequence). This CDR3 has 14 residues. Here the CDR3 DNA reads TGTGCCAGCAGCCCCGGGGGGGGCAATCAGCCCCAGCATTTT. It is translated as CASSPGGGNQPQHF.

A few counts support this clonotype. The chain links TRBV5-1 to TRBJ2-2; D gene ambiguous. This CDR3 spans 15 amino acids. CDR1 is SGHRS, CDR2 YFSETQ, per germline. The V and J ends lost 0 bases and 2 bases respectively, with 8 bases between them. The CDR3 sequence: CASSLGHGNTGELFF. In nucleotides, the CDR3 is TGCGCCAGCAGCTTGGGACACGGAAACACCGGGGAGCTGTTTTTT.

This chain links TRBV7-3 with TRBJ2-5; 7 bases match TRBD2. The CDR3 loop spans 16 amino acids. The V gene end was trimmed by 0 bases and the J gene end by 5 bases; junction bases not matched to a gene: 9. CDR1 and CDR2 from the germline V gene are SGHTA and FQGTGA. CDR3 in amino acids: CASSLTGTTSGETQYF. CDR3 DNA sequence: TGTGCCAGCAGCTTAACGGGGACTACCAGCGGGGAGACCCAGTACTTC. The variable domain in full, completed from reference TRBV7-3 and TRBJ2-5, reads GAGVSQTPSNKVTEKGKYVELRCDPISGHTALYWYRQSLGQGPEFLIYFQGTGAADDSGLPNDRFFAVRPEGSVSTLKIQRTERGDSAVYLCASSLTGTTSGETQYFGPGTRLLVL.

Only a few counts were recorded for this clonotype. The chain employs TRBV6-2 or TRBV6-3 and TRBJ2-3; 8 bases match TRBD2. CDR3 size: 15 residues. In germline, CDR1 is MNHEY, CDR2 SVGEGT. After removal of 7 bases from V and 3 bases from J, the junction contained 9 bases not matched to a gene. CDR3 DNA: TGTGCCAGCACTAGAGGACAGCGGGAGACAGATACGCAGTATTTT. Translating gives CASTRGQRETDTQYF.